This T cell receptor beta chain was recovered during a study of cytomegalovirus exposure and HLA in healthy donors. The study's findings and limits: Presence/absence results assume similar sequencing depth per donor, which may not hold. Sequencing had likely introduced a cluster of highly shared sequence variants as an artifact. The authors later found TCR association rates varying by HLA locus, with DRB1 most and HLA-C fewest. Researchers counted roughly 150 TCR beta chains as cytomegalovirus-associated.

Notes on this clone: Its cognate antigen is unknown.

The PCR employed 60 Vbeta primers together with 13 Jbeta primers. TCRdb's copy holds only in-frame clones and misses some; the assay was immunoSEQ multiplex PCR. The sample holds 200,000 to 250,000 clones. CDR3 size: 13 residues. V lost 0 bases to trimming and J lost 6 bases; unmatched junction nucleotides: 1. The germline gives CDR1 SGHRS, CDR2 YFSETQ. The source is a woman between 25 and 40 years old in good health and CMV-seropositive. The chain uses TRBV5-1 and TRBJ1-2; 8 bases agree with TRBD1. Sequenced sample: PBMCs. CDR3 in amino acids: CASSLGTGNGYTF. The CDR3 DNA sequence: TGCGCCAGCAGCTTGGGGACAGGGAATGGCTACACCTTC.